Described below is a single TCR beta chain sequence and its context. Its matching antigen is unknown. Method: immunoSEQ multiplex PCR; TCRdb's copy keeps in-frame clones and lacks some. The sample consists of some 260,000 clones, 90% of them appearing once. The data belong to a study of cytomegalovirus exposure and HLA in healthy donors. General study findings and limits: Through in vitro validation, a few CMV-associated chains were shown to be specific for CMV antigens. Generally TCR sequences proved uncommon, though certain public TCRs appeared in numerous donors. The listing of fewer than 200 TCR beta chains classed them as cytomegalovirus-associated. The finding came from a later analysis; first-cohort TCR clusters tended to co-occur in the 130 or so validation repertoires.

Germline V lookup: CDR1 SGHDN, CDR2 FVKESK. CDR3 size: 13 residues. V was cut by 8 bases and J by 10 bases, with 18 bases left in between. What was sequenced was PBMCs. The clonotype originates from a young woman in good health and CMV-seronegative. The rearrangement joins TRBV14 to TRBJ1-5, with a weak D call TRBD1 (6 bases). The CDR3 nucleotides are TGTGCCAGCTTAGAGGGGACCGGGGGCCCCCAGCATTTT. As protein: CASLEGTGGPQHF.